This T cell receptor (beta chain) originates from a study of Graves' ophthalmopathy and Graves' hyperthyroidism. General observations from the study: With roughly 65% sensitivity and more than 72% specificity, the model predicted ophthalmopathy progression.

This CDR3 contains 15 residues. Deletions cut 2 bases from V and 8 bases from J, with 16 bases between. From germline, CDR1 is SGHAT and CDR2 FQNNGV. Note on this clonotype: The antigen is undetermined.

RNA transcripts served as template for amplifying TCR beta CDR3 sequences. The library came from an HTBI-primed first-round RT-PCR and a second-round multiplex PCR. In TCRdb, the multiplex PCR reads were re-called with MiXCR into one record per CDR3 protein. Here the sample spans approximately 540,000 distinct CDR3 sequences, under 45% being singletons. No donor had other autoimmune disease, uncontrolled infection, pregnancy or lactation. The evidence that diagnosis relied on was clinical symptoms, serum thyroxine, TRAb, thyroid ultrasound and orbital computed tomography. This TCR derives from an adult man with Graves' hyperthyroidism. V is TRBV11-2 and J is TRBJ2-1, with D possibly matching TRBD2 (5 bases). The sequencing sample was made of peripheral blood or thyroid tissue (not recorded which). CDR3 nucleotides: TGTGCCAGCAGCTTACGGTCCCACTTGGGAGATGAGCAGTTCTTC. Its translation is CASSLRSHLGDEQFF.